Sequencing of this TCR beta chain was carried out in a study of blood T cell repertoires in COVID-19. Study-wide context: The origin of the acute and convalescent COVID-19 samples was the United States, Italy and Spain. The analysed material was cDNA or gDNA that came from T cells, B-cell-depleted T cells, or PBMCs.

Authors' data handling: Amplification from reference gene primers served as the basis for estimated nucleated cell counts. This table comes from immunoSEQ multiplex PCR, and its TCRdb copy is limited to in-frame clones, with some not included. V, J and clone size reflect that table, while D and trimming were determined from the DNA. Seen here are 75,000 to 90,000 clones, about 89% observed once, and the top ten hold roughly 5%. The V gene end was trimmed by 4 bases and the J gene end by 5 bases; junction bases not matched to a gene: 9. The CDR3 is made up of 15 amino acids. Germline CDR1 is SGDLS and CDR2 is YYNGEE.

The chain combines TRBV9 with TRBJ2-3, with 8 bases lining up with TRBD2. The receptor's source is a man aged 50 or older with active or convalescent COVID-19. Sequencing was carried out using peripheral blood. In nucleotides, the CDR3 is TGTGCCAGCAGCCCCCGGGGGAGCGGGGGAGATACGCAGTATTTT. Amino acids: CASSPRGSGGDTQYF. The whole variable domain, remainder taken from reference TRBV9 and TRBJ2-3, is DSGVTQTPKHLITATGQRVTLRCSPRSGDLSVYWYQQSLDQGLQFLIQYYNGEERAKGNILERFSAQQFPDLHSELNLSSLELGDSALYFCASSPRGSGGDTQYFGPGTRLTVL.